This T cell receptor beta chain was captured in a study of cytotoxic CD8 clonotypes in ibrutinib-treated CLL. At the level of the study: Investigators collected response samples after a median approximately eleven months of treatment, range 6 to 36.

Assay: immunoSEQ multiplex PCR; the TCRdb copy retains only in-frame clones and omits some. Found here are approximately 280,000 clones, about 72% of them singletons; the top ten hold 5.6%. V lost 2 bases and J 10 bases, leaving 18 bases between the germline ends. Germline V gene sequence: CDR1 SGHNT, CDR2 YYREEE (reference sequence). The CDR3 covers 14 residues. The specimen comprised PBMCs, sampled at disease progression, from a patient treated with ibrutinib. The J gene is TRBJ1-2, the V gene TRBV5-4, with D unresolved. This sequence originates from a human donor with chronic lymphocytic leukemia. The CDR3 DNA reads TGTGCCAGCAGCTTCGGCAGAGCTGATAAAGCCTACACCTTC. It translates to CASSFGRADKAYTF.